Below, 25 T cell receptor beta chains from the same sample are listed, as sequenced in a study of blood T cell repertoires in COVID-19. Sequencing was performed with immunoSEQ multiplex PCR; in TCRdb, only in-frame clones are kept and a portion is missing. Of 270,000 or so clones listed, roughly 84% are singletons. Sequenced material: PBMCs or T cells enriched from blood (not recorded which). The receptors shown here come from a man aged 50-60 years who had recovered from COVID-19.

As concerns this clone: Other DNA sequences of this sample code for an identical CDR3. This chain links TRBV5-1 with TRBJ1-1; no firm D call. Trimming took 4 bases from V and 1 from J, leaving 8 bases between them. Germline CDR1 reads SGHRS; CDR2 reads YFSETQ. This CDR3 is 13 amino acids long. The CDR3 DNA reads TGCGCCAGCAGCCCCGGTCCGAACACTGAAGCTTTCTTT. Protein sequence: CASSPGPNTEAFF.

This CDR3 reads CASRPGQNYGYTF. The CDR3 nucleotides read TGTGCCAGCAGACCGGGACAAAACTATGGCTACACCTTC. The genes are TRBV27 and TRBJ1-2, with D perhaps matching TRBD1 (6 bases). The CDR3 runs to 13 residues. Per germline, CDR1 MNHEY and CDR2 SMNVEV (reference sequence). The V and J ends lost 6 bases and 2 bases respectively, with 10 bases between them.

This chain uses TRBV29-1 with TRBJ2-7, with a possible D match to TRBD1 (6 bases). Trimming took 3 bases from V and 2 from J, leaving 11 bases between them. Germline CDR1 and CDR2: SQVTM and ANQGSEA. The CDR3 consists of 13 residues. The CDR3 bases are TGCAGCGTTGAGGACAGAAACACCTACGAGCAGTACTTC. Translated, it gives CSVEDRNTYEQYF.

This clone was seen a single time. The chain carries TRBV11-3 and TRBJ1-2; TRBD1 matches 9 bases. Germline lookup yields CDR1 SGHNT and CDR2 YENEEA. After removal of 5 bases from V and 1 base from J, the junction contained 2 bases not matched to a gene. The CDR3 runs 14 residues. The CDR3 DNA is TGTGCCAGCAGCCGGACAGGGGTTAACTATGGCTACACCTTC. Translating gives CASSRTGVNYGYTF.

The J gene is TRBJ2-1, the V gene TRBV4-1, with 14 bases lining up with TRBD2. J lost 0 bases, V lost 1 base, and 8 bases had no gene match. Germline-derived CDR1 and CDR2 are MGHRA and YSYEKL. The CDR3 is 20 amino acids. The CDR3 protein is CASSQAGTSGSPTSYNEQFF. CDR3 nucleotide sequence: TGCGCCAGCAGCCAAGCGGGGACTAGCGGGAGTCCTACCTCCTACAATGAGCAGTTCTTC.

The V call is TRBV18, the J call TRBJ2-1, with a tentative D call TRBD2 (5 bases). This CDR3 contains 13 residues. Deletions cut 3 bases from V and 12 bases from J, with 15 bases between. The germline V gene has CDR1 KGHSH and CDR2 LQKENI. Here the CDR3 reads CASSPDRGWGQFF. The CDR3, as DNA: TGTGCCAGCTCACCCGACCGGGGATGGGGGCAGTTCTTC.

As concerns this clone: Other DNA sequences within the sample encode an identical CDR3. This chain connects TRBV6-2 or TRBV6-3 to TRBJ2-7; 11 bases are a match to TRBD2. Germline CDR1 reads MNHEY; CDR2 reads SVGEGT. The V and J ends lost 2 bases and 4 bases, in that order; junction bases with no gene match: 1. This CDR3 has 14 amino acids. CDR3 sequence: CASSYGTSGYEQYF. The CDR3 DNA follows: TGTGCCAGCAGTTACGGGACTAGCGGATACGAGCAGTACTTC.

The chain has TRBV18 and TRBJ1-2; D is possibly TRBD1 (6 bases). The CDR3 contains 14 residues. From germline, CDR1 is KGHSH and CDR2 LQKENI. The V and J ends lost 0 bases and 5 bases respectively, with 10 bases between them. The CDR3 bases are TGTGCCAGCTCACCACCCGTGACAGGTTATGGCTACACCTTC. Translated, it gives CASSPPVTGYGYTF.

The rearrangement uses TRBV4-1 and TRBJ2-1; D is unclear. Germline loops: CDR1 MGHRA, CDR2 YSYEKL. V lost 3 bases to trimming and J lost 4 bases, with 13 bases between them. The CDR3 runs to 15 residues. CDR3 residues: CASSHTPSGYNEQFF. The CDR3, as DNA: TGCGCCAGCAGCCACACCCCTTCGGGTTACAATGAGCAGTTCTTC.

This clone was counted a few times. The genes are TRBV4-3 and TRBJ2-5; D gene unclear. This CDR3 contains 14 residues. CDR1 and CDR2 from the germline V gene are LGHNA and YSLEER. Trimming took off 0 bases at V and 4 bases at J, with 9 bases between the two ends. The CDR3 reads CASSQEHPLETQYF. The CDR3 DNA follows: TGCGCCAGCAGCCAAGAACATCCCCTAGAGACCCAGTACTTC.

This chain connects TRBV7-2 to TRBJ2-3, with 10 bases aligning to TRBD2. V lost 5 bases to trimming and J lost 0 bases; unmatched junction nucleotides: 11. The CDR3 is made up of 18 amino acids. Per the germline V gene, CDR1 is SGHTA and CDR2 is FQGNSA. The CDR3 sequence is CASSAWTSGLASTDTQYF. The CDR3 DNA reads as TGTGCCAGCAGCGCGTGGACTAGCGGACTAGCTAGCACAGATACGCAGTATTTT.

J is TRBJ2-3 and V is TRBV7-9; D is perhaps TRBD1 (6 bases). V was trimmed by 3 bases and J by 6 bases, leaving 19 bases between them. The CDR3 length is 16 residues. Looked up from germline, CDR1 is SEHNR and CDR2 is FQNEAQ (reference sequence). The CDR3 spells CASSFGTPKALDTQYF. The CDR3 DNA sequence: TGTGCCAGCAGCTTTGGGACACCGAAGGCCTTGGATACGCAGTATTTT.

The chain recombines TRBV27 with TRBJ1-1; 7 nucleotides align to TRBD1. Trimming at V came to 0 bases and at J to 2 bases, leaving 3 bases not matched to a gene. Germline V gene sequence: CDR1 MNHEY, CDR2 SMNVEV (reference sequence). The CDR3 is 15 residues long. The chain's CDR3 is CASSLSTGTNTEAFF. CDR3 nucleotide sequence: TGTGCCAGCAGTTTATCGACAGGGACCAACACTGAAGCTTTCTTT.

Remarks on this clone: At one boundary the junction diverges from the germline segment, which might be a read error. This rearrangement joins TRBV7-7 to TRBJ1-1; D call uncertain. Germline CDR1 reads SSHAT; CDR2 reads FNYEAQ (reference sequence). The CDR3 length is 15 residues. CDR3 nucleotides: TGTGCTAGCAGCCGAGTCCAGGATGGCAACACTGAAGCTTTCTTT. It specifies CASSRVQDGNTEAFF. The whole variable domain, remainder taken from reference TRBV7-7 and TRBJ1-1, is GAGVSQSPRYKVTKRGQDVTLRCDPISSHATLYWYQQALGQGPEFLTYFNYEAQPDKSGLPSDRFSAERPEGSISTLTIQRTEQRDSAMYRCASSRVQDGNTEAFFGQGTRLTVV.

The chain couples TRBV28 to TRBJ1-6, with D perhaps matching TRBD1 (5 bases). Germline lookup yields CDR1 MDHEN and CDR2 SYDVKM. The CDR3 sequence is 15 residues long. Trimming shortened V by 8 bases and J by 16 bases, and 27 bases separated the two germline ends. CDR3 loop: CASFEIDTGGRILHF. CDR3 DNA sequence: TGTGCCAGCTTTGAGATCGACACGGGGGGTAGGATTCTCCACTTT.

This chain joins TRBV6-5 and TRBJ1-2, with 8 positions matching TRBD1. CDR1 is MNHEY and CDR2 is SVGAGI in the germline V gene. The junction had 8 bases not matched to a gene; V was cut back by 6 bases and J by 8 bases. This CDR3 region has 13 residues. The CDR3: CASRPQGALGYTF. In DNA form, the CDR3 reads TGTGCCAGCAGACCGCAGGGGGCGCTGGGCTACACCTTC.

The gene calls are TRBV10-1 and TRBJ1-1; D remains ambiguous. The V and J ends lost 7 bases and 4 bases respectively, with 7 bases between them. Germline loops: CDR1 WNHNN, CDR2 SYGVQD (reference sequence). The CDR3 consists of 11 residues. CDR3 protein: CASTGSTEAFF. DNA for the CDR3: TGCGCCAGCACCGGGTCCACTGAAGCTTTCTTT.

This clone was seen a handful of times. The chain employs TRBV2 and TRBJ2-5; possibly TRBD2 for D (6 bases). The CDR3 runs to 16 residues. V was shortened by 6 bases and J by 5 bases, with 22 bases between the two germline ends. Germline V gene sequence: CDR1 SNHLY, CDR2 FYNNEI. In DNA, the CDR3 is TGTGCCAGCAGAGTCGGGTTCGCCCCGGGGAGGGAGACCCAGTACTTC. Encoded protein: CASRVGFAPGRETQYF.

The chain combines TRBV6-5 with TRBJ2-7; possible D gene TRBD1, 6 bases. The CDR3 contains 14 residues. V lost 6 bases and J 5 bases, leaving 17 bases between the germline ends. Germline CDR1 and CDR2: MNHEY and SVGAGI. Here the CDR3 reads CASRPITGFNEQYF. The DNA for the CDR3 is TGTGCCAGCAGACCGATTACAGGGTTCAACGAGCAGTACTTC.

The chain links TRBV11-3 to TRBJ2-1; weak D call: TRBD1 (6 bases). The CDR3 covers 15 residues. Germline CDR1 and CDR2: SGHNT and YENEEA. Trimming removed 2 bases at V and 3 bases at J, with 11 bases between. CDR3 DNA sequence: TGTGCCAGCAGCTTACAGGGGCAATTCTACAATGAGCAGTTCTTC. This encodes CASSLQGQFYNEQFF.

V usage is TRBV19 and J usage is TRBJ1-2; a possible D gene is TRBD1 (5 bases). CDR3 length: 16 amino acids. The V end was cut by 4 bases, the J end by 0 bases, with 15 bases between. CDR1 is LNHDA, CDR2 SQIVND, per germline (reference sequence). This chain's CDR3 is CASSTQTLGANYGYTF. In nucleotides, the CDR3 is TGTGCCAGTAGTACCCAGACGTTAGGGGCTAACTATGGCTACACCTTC.

This sequence joins TRBV5-1 and TRBJ1-2; no clear D gene. Trimming took 0 bases from V and 0 from J, leaving 9 bases between them. The CDR3 has 15 amino acids. Germline V gives CDR1 SGHRS, CDR2 YFSETQ. CDR3 nucleotide sequence: TGCGCCAGCAGCTTGGGGCAGGCCGCTAACTATGGCTACACCTTC. Translated, it gives CASSLGQAANYGYTF.

The J gene is TRBJ2-1, the V gene TRBV24-1, with 9 nucleotides matching TRBD1. The CDR3 is 15 residues long. Germline V lookup: CDR1 KGHDR, CDR2 SFDVKD. V gave up 3 bases and J gave up 5 bases; unmatched junction bases: 4. For the CDR3, the DNA is TGTGCCACCAGTGATGCCGGGACAGGGCACAATGAGCAGTTCTTC. Its protein is CATSDAGTGHNEQFF.

The genes are TRBV5-6 and TRBJ2-3; no reliable D call. This CDR3 spans 15 amino acids. Germline-derived CDR1 and CDR2 are SGHDT and YYEEEE. Trimming took 0 bases from V and 5 from J, leaving 13 bases between them. CDR3 DNA: TGTGCCAGCAGCTTGGGTGGCCACCGCGGAGATACGCAGTATTTT. This encodes CASSLGGHRGDTQYF.

This rearrangement joins TRBV3-1 (or the pseudogene TRBV3-2) to TRBJ1-5; 7 nucleotides agree with TRBD1. The CDR3 spans 14 residues. Unmatched junction bases numbered 6, after V lost 4 bases and J lost 6 bases. Germline lookup yields CDR1 LGHDT and CDR2 YNNKEL (reference sequence). The CDR3 here is CASSPRQGGQPQHF. As DNA, the CDR3 is TGTGCCAGCAGCCCCCGACAGGGAGGTCAGCCCCAGCATTTT.